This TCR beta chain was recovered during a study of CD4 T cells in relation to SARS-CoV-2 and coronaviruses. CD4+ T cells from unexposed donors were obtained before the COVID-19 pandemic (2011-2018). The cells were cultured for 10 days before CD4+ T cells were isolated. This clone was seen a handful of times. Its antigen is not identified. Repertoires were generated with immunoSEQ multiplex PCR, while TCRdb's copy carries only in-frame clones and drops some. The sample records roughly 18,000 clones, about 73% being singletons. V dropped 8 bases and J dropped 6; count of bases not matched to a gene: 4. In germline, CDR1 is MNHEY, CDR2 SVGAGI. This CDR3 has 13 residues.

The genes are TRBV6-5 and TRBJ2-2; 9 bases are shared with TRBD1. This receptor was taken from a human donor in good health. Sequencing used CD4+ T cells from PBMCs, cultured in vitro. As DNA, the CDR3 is TGTGCCAGCGGGGGACAGGGATCCGGGGAGCTGTTTTTT. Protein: CASGGQGSGELFF.